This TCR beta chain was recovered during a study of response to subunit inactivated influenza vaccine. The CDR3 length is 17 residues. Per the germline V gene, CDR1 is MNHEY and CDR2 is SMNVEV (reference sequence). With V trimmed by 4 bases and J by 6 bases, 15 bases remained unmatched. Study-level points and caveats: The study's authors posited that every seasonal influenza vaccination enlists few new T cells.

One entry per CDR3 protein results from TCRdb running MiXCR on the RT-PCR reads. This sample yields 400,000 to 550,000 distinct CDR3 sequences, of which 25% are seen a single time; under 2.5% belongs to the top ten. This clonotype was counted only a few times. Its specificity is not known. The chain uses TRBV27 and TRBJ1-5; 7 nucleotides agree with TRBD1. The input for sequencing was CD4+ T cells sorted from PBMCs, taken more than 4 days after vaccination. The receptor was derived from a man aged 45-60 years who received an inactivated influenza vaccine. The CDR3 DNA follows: TGTGCCAGCAGTTCAAAAAGACAGGGTTGGAATAGTCAGCCCCAGCATTTT. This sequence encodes CASSSKRQGWNSQPQHF.